This T cell receptor (beta chain) was recovered during a study of beta chain features in type 1 diabetes. Study background: Taken together, all samples contributed 107,917,701 examined sorted cells. General study findings and limits: Relative to healthy donors, patients appeared to have naive, central memory and Treg TCRB repertoires that were more similar. In patients and controls equally, PCR might favor templates that are shorter.

V lost 2 bases and J 4 bases, leaving 9 bases between the germline ends. Germline assignment: CDR1 SGHDN and CDR2 FVKESK. This CDR3 region has 13 residues. For this clone: The target antigen is unknown.

Of the isolated RNA, all was reverse transcribed, and so the sequenced material was expressed TCRB transcripts. This table comes from immunoSEQ multiplex PCR, and its TCRdb copy is limited to in-frame clones, with some not included. The table shows fewer than 900,000 clones, with 15% to 20% occurring only once. V is TRBV14 and J is TRBJ2-7; D is perhaps TRBD1 or TRBD2 (5 bases each). The receptor was isolated from a woman aged 18-29 years in good health. The sequencing input was naive CD4+ T cells from blood. The CDR3 coding sequence is TGTGCCAGCAGCCAATGGGGGTCTTACGAGCAGTACTTC. Translated, it gives CASSQWGSYEQYF. Combining the CDR3 with reference TRBV14 and TRBJ2-7 gives the whole variable domain EAGVTQFPSHSVIEKGQTVTLRCDPISGHDNLYWYRRVMGKEIKFLLHFVKESKQDESGMPNNRFLAERTGGTYSTLKVQPAELEDSGVYFCASSQWGSYEQYFGPGTRLTVT.